Detailed here is one T cell receptor (beta chain). Its target is not known. Assay used: immunoSEQ multiplex PCR; TCRdb lists only in-frame clones, some missing. The sample has over 30,000 clones, 75% to 90% seen once. This sample stems from a study of T cells in localized non-small cell lung cancer. Study results and limitations: Longer overall survival was associated with a higher density of T cells in the blood.

The TCR originated in a woman between 40 and 69 years old with stage I lung adenocarcinoma. The sequencing here drew on peripheral blood, taken before any cancer treatment.

The CDR3 protein is CASSVSTGQGVSTEAFF. As DNA, the CDR3 is TGTGCCAGCAGCGTAAGTACGGGACAGGGAGTTAGCACTGAAGCTTTCTTT. The chain combines TRBV9 with TRBJ1-1, with 9 bases aligning to TRBD1. J gave up 4 bases and V 1 base, and 11 bases lay outside the gene matches. The CDR3 spans 17 residues. Per germline, CDR1 SGDLS and CDR2 YYNGEE.